Listed below are T cell receptor beta chains from one sample, sequenced in a study of sequential checkpoint blockade in melanoma. Here immunoSEQ multiplex PCR was the method, and the copy in TCRdb shows in-frame clones only, minus some. The sample contains some 5,400 clones, under 25% of which appear only once. This specimen consisted of tumor tissue (inferred from file names), obtained from a patient given nivolumab and ipilimumab in sequence. These receptors originate from a human donor with melanoma. CDR3s include the opening cysteine and the closing phenylalanine or tryptophan. A D gene is named only where the DNA matches it firmly. Size is stated for part of the rows, as once, few or many counts, or as a class when the clone is expanded.

J gene,V gene,D gene,clone size,CDR3 DNA,CDR3 protein
TRBJ2-5,TRBV6-8,TRBD2,many,TGTGCCAGCAGTTCCAGCGGGGGTTTCCAAGAGACCCAGTACTTC,CASSSSGGFQETQYF
TRBJ2-7,TRBV12-5,-,-,TGTGCTAGTGCCCTATCGGGCGGGCCTCAAACCGAGCAGTACTTC,CASALSGGPQTEQYF
TRBJ2-6,TRBV11-3,-,-,TGTGCCAGCAGCCTAGTTGGTTCTGGGGCCAACGTCCTGACTTTC,CASSLVGSGANVLTF
TRBJ2-3,TRBV9,TRBD1,-,TGTGCCAGCAGCGTAGGAAACACAGGGGTGTTACCAGGTACGCAGTATTTT,CASSVGNTGVLPGTQYF
TRBJ2-5,TRBV23-1,TRBD2,-,TGCGCCAGCAGCCGTCATGAGCGGGGGGCGCGGCAAGAGACCCAGTACTTC,CASSRHERGARQETQYF
TRBJ2-5,TRBV11-3,TRBD2,many,TGTGCCAGCAGCTTACCTAGCGGGAGGCTGCAAGAGACCCAGTACTTC,CASSLPSGRLQETQYF
TRBJ1-2,TRBV30,TRBD1,few,TGTGCCTGGACCATCAAGGGGGCAGGGGCTGGCTACACCTTC,CAWTIKGAGAGYTF
TRBJ1-1,TRBV5-1,-,-,TGCGCCAGCAGCCTGTTCTGGGATAACACTGAAGCTTTCTTT,CASSLFWDNTEAFF
TRBJ2-5,TRBV29-1,-,medium-sized,TGCAGCGTTGAAGATCCGGGGACATGGGAGACCCAGTACTTC,CSVEDPGTWETQYF
TRBJ1-2,TRBV28,TRBD1,-,TGTGCCAGCAGTCCTGGACAGGGGTATGGCTACACCTTC,CASSPGQGYGYTF
TRBJ2-6,TRBV6-8,TRBD1,few,TGTGCCAGCAGTTATTCCGGGACAGGGTCTGGGGCCAACGTCCTGACTTTC,CASSYSGTGSGANVLTF
TRBJ2-7,TRBV18,TRBD2,-,TGTGCCAGCTCACCAGGGACTATTTACGAGCAGTACTTC,CASSPGTIYEQYF
TRBJ2-5,TRBV11-3,TRBD1,many,TGTGCCAGCAGCTTAACACAACCGCCGGGACAGGAGGGAGAGACCCAGTACTTC,CASSLTQPPGQEGETQYF
TRBJ2-7,TRBV11-3,TRBD2,few,TGTGCCAGCAGCCTACTAGCGGGCCGCTCCTACGAGCAGTACTTC,CASSLLAGRSYEQYF
TRBJ2-7,TRBV11-3,-,few,TGTGCCAGCAGCTCCCCCAGGGCTACCTACGAGCAGTACTTC,CASSSPRATYEQYF
TRBJ2-7,TRBV14,-,-,TGTGCCAGCAGCCAGGGCTACGAGCAGTACTTC,CASSQGYEQYF
TRBJ1-5,TRBV11-3,-,few,TGTGCCAGCAGCTTGACCCCAGGCAATCAGCCCCAGCATTTT,CASSLTPGNQPQHF
TRBJ1-2,TRBV18,-,few,TGTGCCAGCTCACCAGGGTCAGTCCTTGGTGGCTACACCTTC,CASSPGSVLGGYTF
TRBJ1-2,TRBV28,-,few,TGTGCCAGCGTAAGGAATCCTAACTATGGCTACACCTTC,CASVRNPNYGYTF
TRBJ2-3,TRBV5-1,TRBD2,-,TGCGCCAGCAGCAGCCAGACTAGCGGGGAGGATACGCAGTATTTT,CASSSQTSGEDTQYF
TRBJ2-6,TRBV6-8,-,-,TGTGCCAGCAGTTACGATGGGGCCAACGTCCTGACTTTC,CASSYDGANVLTF
TRBJ2-3,TRBV29-1,-,once,TGCAGCGTTGCCGGGGCCGACCGGGCAGATACGCAGTATTTT,CSVAGADRADTQYF
TRBJ1-2,TRBV6-8,TRBD1,-,TGTGCCAGCAGTGATAAATGGGGACAGGGCGGGAGCTACACCTTC,CASSDKWGQGGSYTF
TRBJ2-5,TRBV28,-,few,TGTGCCAGTCTGTCGCTACGGCAAGTGGAGACCCAGTACTTC,CASLSLRQVETQYF
TRBJ1-3,TRBV11-3,-,-,TGTGCCAGCCTCAGTCCAGGGGCTGGAAACACCATATATTTT,CASLSPGAGNTIYF
TRBJ2-3,TRBV9,TRBD2,few,TGTGCCAGCAGCGTAGGTCTAGCGGGGCTCACAGATACGCAGTATTTT,CASSVGLAGLTDTQYF
TRBJ2-7,TRBV19,-,-,TGTGCCAGTAGTATTGTCCAGGTACCGAGCGAGCAGTACTTC,CASSIVQVPSEQYF
TRBJ2-7,TRBV11-3,TRBD2,few,TGTGCCAGCAGCGCCCAGCTAGCGGGAGGTTCCTACGAGCAGTACTTC,CASSAQLAGGSYEQYF
TRBJ1-4,TRBV28,-,few,TGTGCCAGCAGTTTAGGGGATGGTGAAAAACTGTTTTTT,CASSLGDGEKLFF
TRBJ2-1,TRBV11-3,-,many,TGTGCCAGCAGCGGGGCGGGGTACTCCTACAATGAGCAGTTCTTC,CASSGAGYSYNEQFF
TRBJ1-2,TRBV6-8,-,-,TGTGCCAGCAGACACAGGAAGTCCGACTATGGCTACACCTTC,CASRHRKSDYGYTF
TRBJ2-3,TRBV28,TRBD2,-,TGTGCCAGCAGTTTAAGGCGGGAGTTGGAATATACGCAGTATTTT,CASSLRRELEYTQYF